Below, 23 T cell receptor beta chains from the same sample are listed, as sequenced in a study of OX40 agonist ivuxolimab in advanced cancers. The method was immunoSEQ multiplex PCR; TCRdb's version includes in-frame clones alone and lacks a portion of them. This table holds about 52,000 clones, around four fifths found once. This specimen consisted of CD4+ or CD8+ T cells sorted from blood, obtained in a trial of the OX40 agonist ivuxolimab. These receptor sequences come from an adult with an advanced solid tumor such as melanoma, head and neck, liver or kidney cancer.

The rearrangement links TRBV19 to TRBJ1-4; TRBD1 is a possible D gene (5 bases). With 8 bases removed from V and 4 bases from J, the gap between germline ends came to 20 bases. The V gene's germline CDR1 is LNHDA and CDR2 SQIVND (reference sequence). The CDR3 runs to 16 residues. CDR3 bases: TGTGCCAGTGCCAACCTCCCGGGACGGAATAATGAAAAACTGTTTTTT. Protein product: CASANLPGRNNEKLFF.

V is TRBV2 and J is TRBJ2-5, with D possibly called TRBD1 or TRBD2 (6 bases each). Germline values: CDR1 SNHLY, CDR2 FYNNEI. Deletions cut 5 bases from V and 6 bases from J, with 10 bases between. This CDR3 has 12 residues. CDR3 sequence reads: CASSPGGQTQYF. CDR3 bases: TGTGCCAGCAGTCCTGGGGGGCAGACCCAGTACTTC.

The rearrangement joins TRBV15 to TRBJ1-3; D is undetermined. Germline V gene data show CDR1 as LNHNV and CDR2 as YYDKDF (reference sequence). This CDR3 has 15 amino acids. V was cut by 0 bases and J by 0 bases, with 6 bases left in between. This CDR3 is CATSRDRYSGNTIYF. In DNA, the CDR3 is TGTGCCACCAGCAGAGACAGATACTCTGGAAACACCATATATTTT.

This chain connects TRBV9 to TRBJ1-2; TRBD1 matches at 7 bases. The V gene's germline CDR1 is SGDLS and CDR2 YYNGEE. The CDR3 contains 13 residues. The junction had 2 bases not matched to a gene; V was cut back by 0 bases and J by 6 bases. The CDR3 DNA reads as TGTGCCAGCAGCGTAGCACAGGGGCATGGCTACACCTTC. Amino acid sequence: CASSVAQGHGYTF.

This clone was counted only a few times. J is TRBJ1-1 and V is TRBV11-1, with TRBD1 matching 7 bases. Trimming at V came to 5 bases and at J to 5 bases, leaving 5 bases not matched to a gene. CDR3 length: 13 residues. From germline, CDR1 is SGHAT and CDR2 FQDESV (reference sequence). Here the CDR3 DNA reads TGTGCCAGCAGCAGACCAGGGGGTACTGAAGCTTTCTTT. It encodes CASSRPGGTEAFF.

The chain carries TRBV5-4 and TRBJ2-7, with 8 positions matching TRBD2. V dropped 0 bases and J dropped 7; count of bases not matched to a gene: 9. The CDR3 loop spans 15 amino acids. Germline CDR1 SGHNT, CDR2 YYREEE (reference sequence). Here the CDR3 reads CASSLAGGRSSEQYF. CDR3 DNA: TGTGCCAGCAGCTTGGCGGGGGGGCGGTCGAGTGAGCAGTACTTC. Full variable domain (missing parts from reference TRBV5-4 and TRBJ2-7): ETGVTQSPTHLIKTRGQQVTLRCSSQSGHNTVSWYQQALGQGPQFIFQYYREEENGRGNFPPRFSGLQFPNYSSELNVNALELDDSALYLCASSLAGGRSSEQYFGPGTRLTVT.

The rearrangement joins TRBV7-6 to TRBJ2-5; 10 bases align to TRBD2. V was pared by 5 bases and J by 5 bases, with 8 bases of the junction left unmatched. The CDR3 length is 15 residues. The V gene's germline CDR1 is SGHVS and CDR2 FNYEAQ. The CDR3: CASSPLGAGGETQYF. CDR3 DNA sequence: TGTGCCAGCAGCCCCCTGGGAGCGGGGGGGGAGACCCAGTACTTC.

The chain uses TRBV27 and TRBJ1-2; TRBD1 is a possible D gene (5 bases). The CDR3 length is 14 residues. V was trimmed by 3 bases and J by 8 bases, leaving 16 bases between them. Germline CDR1 MNHEY, CDR2 SMNVEV (reference sequence). The CDR3 DNA reads TGTGCCAGCAGTTTCGATTCACGGGGCGTCGGCTACACCTTC. Protein product: CASSFDSRGVGYTF.

This rearrangement joins TRBV7-9 to TRBJ2-5; tentative D call: TRBD1 (6 bases). The CDR3 covers 15 residues. V was clipped by 9 bases and J by 4 bases, with 21 bases between them. The germline CDR1 and CDR2 sequences are SEHNR and FQNEAQ (reference sequence). The CDR3 sequence is CASTQGELGGETQYF. The CDR3 DNA follows: TGTGCCAGTACACAGGGAGAGTTGGGTGGAGAGACCCAGTACTTC.

The chain is built from TRBV19 and TRBJ1-5; D uncertain. From germline, CDR1 is LNHDA and CDR2 SQIVND (reference sequence). The CDR3 contains 15 residues. The V end was cut by 1 base, the J end by 0 bases, with 7 bases between. CDR3 sequence reads: CASSIGRISNQPQHF. DNA for the CDR3: TGTGCCAGTAGTATAGGACGGATTAGCAATCAGCCCCAGCATTTT. The full variable domain, its missing parts supplied by reference TRBV19 and TRBJ1-5, is DGGITQSPKYLFRKEGQNVTLSCEQNLNHDAMYWYRQDPGQGLRLIYYSQIVNDFQKGDIAEGYSVSREKKESFPLTVTSAQKNPTAFYLCASSIGRISNQPQHFGDGTRLSIL.

The chain has TRBV28 and TRBJ1-5; D call uncertain. V was cut by 3 bases and J by 5 bases, with 5 bases left in between. Germline V CDR1 and CDR2: MDHEN, SYDVKM. The CDR3 contains 12 residues. CDR3 loop: CASSFPDQPQHF. CDR3 DNA sequence: TGTGCCAGCAGTTTCCCAGATCAGCCCCAGCATTTT.

CDR3 residues: CASTNSGNTIYF. CDR3 DNA: TGTGCCAGCACAAACTCTGGAAACACCATATATTTT. The chain joins TRBV6-5 to TRBJ1-3; D ambiguous. V lost 7 bases and J lost 0, with 4 bases in between. The germline CDR1 and CDR2 sequences are MNHEY and SVGAGI. This CDR3 is built from 12 residues.

This chain links TRBV11-2 with TRBJ2-7; 9 bases fit TRBD1. CDR3 size: 15 residues. The J segment lost 3 bases and the V segment lost 4 bases, leaving 7 bases of the junction unmatched. Germline V gene data show CDR1 as SGHAT and CDR2 as FQNNGV. In nucleotides, the CDR3 is TGTGCCAGCAGCTCGGGACAGGGTAATCGCTACGAGCAGTACTTC. The encoded protein is CASSSGQGNRYEQYF. Full variable domain (remainder filled in from reference TRBV11-2 and TRBJ2-7): EAGVAQSPRYKIIEKRQSVAFWCNPISGHATLYWYQQILGQGPKLLIQFQNNGVVDDSQLPKDRFSAERLKGVDSTLKIQPAKLEDSAVYLCASSSGQGNRYEQYFGPGTRLTVT.

The genes are TRBV11-3 and TRBJ2-3; tentatively, D is TRBD1 or TRBD2 (6 bases each). The V gene lost 5 bases and the J gene lost 2 bases, with 17 bases spanning the gap. In germline, CDR1 is SGHNT, CDR2 YENEEA. The CDR3 consists of 16 residues. The CDR3 reads CASSPMGGGVTDTQYF. The DNA for the CDR3 is TGTGCCAGCAGCCCGATGGGGGGCGGGGTCACAGATACGCAGTATTTT.

As for this clone: The junction departs from germline at one end; a sequencing error may be responsible. V usage is TRBV7-7 and J usage is TRBJ2-2; no reliable D call. Germline-derived CDR1 and CDR2 are SSHAT and FNYEAQ (reference sequence). CDR3 size: 12 residues. CDR3 coding DNA: TGTGCTAGCAGCTTAGACAACAGGGAGCTGTTTTTT. Its protein product is CASSLDNRELFF. The full variable domain, completed using reference TRBV7-7 and TRBJ2-2, is GAGVSQSPRYKVTKRGQDVTLRCDPISSHATLYWYQQALGQGPEFLTYFNYEAQPDKSGLPSDRFSAERPEGSISTLTIQRTEQRDSAMYRCASSLDNRELFFGEGSRLTVL.

The sample holds a few counts of this clone. V is TRBV11-3 and J is TRBJ2-3, with TRBD2 matching 12 bases. The ends lost 4 bases at V and 4 bases at J; junction bases unmatched: 12. CDR1 is SGHNT, CDR2 YENEEA, per germline. This CDR3 comprises 18 residues. The CDR3 bases are TGTGCCAGCAGCTCCATCACGTCTAGCGGGGGGGCATCAGATACGCAGTATTTT. Its translation is CASSSITSSGGASDTQYF.

The chain is built from TRBV11-3 and TRBJ2-3, with 7 bases fitting TRBD1. The ends lost 8 bases at V and 4 bases at J; junction bases unmatched: 9. Germline CDR1 is SGHNT and CDR2 is YENEEA. CDR3 length: 14 amino acids. CDR3 protein: CASAIDRVPDTQYF. CDR3 coding DNA: TGTGCCAGCGCGATCGACAGGGTACCAGATACGCAGTATTTT.

The V gene is TRBV30, the J gene TRBJ1-2, with TRBD1 matching 8 bases. CDR1 and CDR2 from the germline V gene are GTSNPN and SVGIG (reference sequence). The length of the CDR3 is 14 residues. The trim removed 5 bases at V and 4 bases at J, leaving 9 bases unmatched. CDR3 loop: CAWGPGQGGYGYTF. The CDR3 nucleotides are TGTGCCTGGGGGCCAGGACAGGGTGGCTATGGCTACACCTTC.

The chain employs TRBV7-9 and TRBJ2-3; possible D gene TRBD2, 7 bases. Germline values: CDR1 SEHNR, CDR2 FQNEAQ (reference sequence). This CDR3 region has 19 residues. V was pared by 2 bases and J by 0 bases, with 21 bases between. This CDR3 reads CASSLFLGGGHSSTDTQYF. As DNA, the CDR3 is TGTGCCAGCAGCTTATTTCTAGGGGGGGGACACTCTAGCACAGATACGCAGTATTTT.

This rearrangement joins TRBV5-4 to TRBJ2-2; TRBD2 matches at 11 bases. Germline V lookup: CDR1 SGHNT, CDR2 YYREEE (reference sequence). This CDR3 region has 15 residues. The trim removed 3 bases at V and 3 bases at J, leaving 1 base unmatched. As DNA, the CDR3 is TGTGCCAGCAGCTGGGGACTAGCGGACACCGGGGAGCTGTTTTTT. It translates to CASSWGLADTGELFF.

This chain links TRBV11-2 with TRBJ1-4; D possibly corresponds to TRBD1 (6 bases). The ends were cut back, 2 bases at V and 13 bases at J, with 14 bases in the middle. CDR3 length: 13 amino acids. Looked up from germline, CDR1 is SGHAT and CDR2 is FQNNGV. CDR3 residues: CASSLTRQDGLFF. The CDR3 DNA follows: TGTGCCAGCAGCTTAACGCGACAGGATGGACTGTTTTTT.

This clone was seen more than once but under ten times. The chain has TRBV10-3 and TRBJ2-5; 7 bases match TRBD1. The CDR3 loop spans 14 amino acids. After removal of 4 bases from V and 3 bases from J, the junction contained 5 bases not matched to a gene. Germline CDR1 and CDR2: ENHRY and SYGVKD. CDR3 nucleotides: TGTGCCATCAGTGCAGCCGGGACAGAAGAGACCCAGTACTTC. Its translation is CAISAAGTEETQYF.

The V and J genes are TRBV5-4 and TRBJ2-5, with TRBD1 matching 9 bases. CDR1 SGHNT and CDR2 YYREEE come from the germline V gene (reference sequence). The ends lost 4 bases at V and 1 base at J; junction bases unmatched: 5. This CDR3 is 15 amino acids long. The CDR3 DNA reads TGTGCCAGCAGCCCAGGGGACAGGGTCCAAGAGACCCAGTACTTC. As protein: CASSPGDRVQETQYF.